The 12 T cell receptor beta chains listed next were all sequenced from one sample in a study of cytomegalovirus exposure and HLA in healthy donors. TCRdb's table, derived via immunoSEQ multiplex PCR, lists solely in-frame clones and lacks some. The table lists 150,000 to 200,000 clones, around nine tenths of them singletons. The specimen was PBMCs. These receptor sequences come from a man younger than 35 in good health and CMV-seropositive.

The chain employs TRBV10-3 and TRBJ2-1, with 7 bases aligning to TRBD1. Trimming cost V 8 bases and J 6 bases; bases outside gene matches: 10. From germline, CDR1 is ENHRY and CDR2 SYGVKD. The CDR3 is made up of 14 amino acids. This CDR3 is CAIGRDSFFNEQFF. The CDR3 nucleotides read TGTGCCATCGGCCGGGACAGTTTCTTCAATGAGCAGTTCTTC.

The CDR3 reads CASSHPTAPYEQYF. The CDR3 bases are TGTGCCAGCAGCCATCCGACAGCACCCTACGAGCAGTACTTC. The genes are TRBV7-8 and TRBJ2-7; TRBD1 might be the D (5 bases). This CDR3 is 14 amino acids long. Germline CDR1 reads SGHVS; CDR2 reads FQNEAQ. V was pared by 5 bases and J by 2 bases, with 13 bases between.

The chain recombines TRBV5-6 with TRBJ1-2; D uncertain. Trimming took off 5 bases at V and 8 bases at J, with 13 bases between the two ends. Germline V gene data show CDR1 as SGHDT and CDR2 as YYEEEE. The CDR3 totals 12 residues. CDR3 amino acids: CASSFGDSGYTF. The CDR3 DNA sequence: TGTGCCAGCAGTTTTGGCGACTCCGGCTACACCTTC.

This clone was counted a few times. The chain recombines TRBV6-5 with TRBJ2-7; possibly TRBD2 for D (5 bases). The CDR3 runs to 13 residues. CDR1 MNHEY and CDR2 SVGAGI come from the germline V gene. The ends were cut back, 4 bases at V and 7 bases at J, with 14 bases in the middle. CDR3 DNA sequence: TGTGCCAGCAGTTCTCGGTTCGGCGGGGAGCAGTACTTC. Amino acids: CASSSRFGGEQYF.

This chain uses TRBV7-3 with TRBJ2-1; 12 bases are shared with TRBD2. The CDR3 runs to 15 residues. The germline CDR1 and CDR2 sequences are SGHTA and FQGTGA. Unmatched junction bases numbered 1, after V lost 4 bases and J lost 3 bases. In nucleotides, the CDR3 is TGTGCCAGCAGCTCGACTAGCGGGAGCTACAATGAGCAGTTCTTC. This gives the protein CASSSTSGSYNEQFF.

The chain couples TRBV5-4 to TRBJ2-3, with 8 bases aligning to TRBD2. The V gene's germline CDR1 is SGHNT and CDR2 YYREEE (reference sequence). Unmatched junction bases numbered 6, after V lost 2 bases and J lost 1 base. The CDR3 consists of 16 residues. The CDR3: CASSFSGGAGTDTQYF. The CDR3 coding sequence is TGTGCCAGCAGCTTTTCCGGGGGGGCGGGCACAGATACGCAGTATTTT.

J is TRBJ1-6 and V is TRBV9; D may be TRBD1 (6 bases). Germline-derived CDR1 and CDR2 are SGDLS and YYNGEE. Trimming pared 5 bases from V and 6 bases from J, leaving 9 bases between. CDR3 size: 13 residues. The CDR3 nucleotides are TGTGCCAGCAGTCTGGGGGCTAATTCACCCCTCCACTTT. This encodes CASSLGANSPLHF.

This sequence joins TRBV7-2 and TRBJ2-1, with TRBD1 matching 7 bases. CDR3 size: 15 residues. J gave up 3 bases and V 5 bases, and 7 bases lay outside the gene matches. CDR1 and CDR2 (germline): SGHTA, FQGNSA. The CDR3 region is CASSLRTGYYNEQFF. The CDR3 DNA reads TGTGCCAGCAGCCTGCGGACAGGATACTACAATGAGCAGTTCTTC.

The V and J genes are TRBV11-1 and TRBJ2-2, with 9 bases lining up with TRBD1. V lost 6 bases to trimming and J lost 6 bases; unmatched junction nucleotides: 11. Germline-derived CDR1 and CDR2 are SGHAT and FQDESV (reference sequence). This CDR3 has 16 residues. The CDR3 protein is CASRLPGQGGAGELFF. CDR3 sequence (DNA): TGTGCCAGCAGACTTCCGGGACAGGGAGGGGCCGGGGAGCTGTTTTTT.

The CDR3 DNA reads as TGTGCCAGCAGCCAAGAGACCGACAGGGGGGTCGGCTACGAGCAGTACTTC. This codes for CASSQETDRGVGYEQYF. The chain carries TRBV4-2 and TRBJ2-7; 9 nucleotides agree with TRBD1. CDR3 length: 17 amino acids. Germline CDR1 reads LGHNA; CDR2 reads YNFKEQ. J gave up 3 bases and V 0 bases, and 9 bases lay outside the gene matches.

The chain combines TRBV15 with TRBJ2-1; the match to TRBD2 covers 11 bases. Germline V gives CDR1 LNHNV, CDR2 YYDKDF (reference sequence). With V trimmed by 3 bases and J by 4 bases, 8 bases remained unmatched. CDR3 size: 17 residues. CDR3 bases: TGTGCCACCAGCAGTGGCCCTCTAGCGGGGGGATACAATGAGCAGTTCTTC. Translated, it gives CATSSGPLAGGYNEQFF.

The CDR3 loop reads CASSPGTGLEAFF. The CDR3 nucleotides are TGTGCCAGCTCACCCGGGACAGGGCTTGAAGCTTTCTTT. The rearrangement joins TRBV18 to TRBJ1-1; the match to TRBD1 covers 9 bases. This CDR3 has 13 residues. V trimming: 3 bases; J trimming: 7 bases; junction bases outside the gene matches: 3. Germline V gives CDR1 KGHSH, CDR2 LQKENI.